This T cell receptor beta chain was recorded in a study of OX40 agonist ivuxolimab in advanced cancers. About the investigation overall: Ivuxolimab was an agonistic, fully human IgG2 monoclonal antibody directed against OX40 (CD134), a costimulatory receptor. Intravenous ivuxolimab was administered to patients every 2 weeks at six dose levels: 0.01, 0.1, 0.3, 1.5, 3 and 10 mg/kg. Of the roughly 50 dose-escalation patients, hepatocellular carcinoma was present in approximately 20, melanoma in approximately 15, renal cell carcinoma in 9 and head and neck cancer in 9. In the dose-escalation cohort, 75% to 85% of patients were male, and the mean age was roughly 60 years with a range of roughly 23 to 79. Prior anti-PD-1, anti-PD-L1 or anti-CTLA-4 therapy was permitted, and 30% to 45% of dose-escalation patients had received checkpoint inhibitors. Three dose-escalation patients achieved partial responses, one with hepatocellular carcinoma and two with cutaneous melanoma. The point of sequencing TCRbeta in the periphery was to test whether ivuxolimab changed TCR sequence diversity and drove clonal T-cell expansion. The paper covers the monotherapy dose-escalation part of the phase I ivuxolimab trial, which included N = 52 patients. What the research found in general, with its limitations: Low levels of normalized T-cell clonal expansion were also seen in some patients who did not respond. In partial responders in the 0.1-3.0 mg/kg groups, normalized peripheral clonal expansion was found to be among the lowest, especially among CD8+ T cells. The antigen specificity of the clonally expanded peripheral T cells was not determined. On average, CD8+ T cells showed more expanded clones than CD4+ T cells after ivuxolimab. Clonal expansion of both CD4+ and CD8+ blood T cells was observed from baseline to week 6 at doses 0.1 to 3.0 mg/kg.

Genomic DNA was isolated from the sorted cells so that the TCRbeta CDR3 region could be sequenced. TCRbeta CDR3 regions were sequenced using the immunoSEQ Assay. In its TCRdb copy, this immuneACCESS table keeps in-frame sequences only and misses some clones. Where compared with another copy, unresolved V genes explain less than half of these, and the others have no known cause. The sample includes some 80,000 clones, with 86% observed a single time. The ten largest clones add up to 6.5% to 7.5% of the sample. The trial excluded patients who had a history of autoimmune disease or who were on systemic immunosuppression. Peripheral blood for TCR sequencing was collected from all dose cohorts at baseline, on cycle 4 day 1, and on cycle 7 day 1. The samples were drawn from a first-in-human, open-label, multicenter phase I dose-escalation trial of ivuxolimab. Adults with locally advanced or metastatic melanoma, renal cell carcinoma, hepatocellular carcinoma or head and neck squamous cell carcinoma were enrolled in the trial. Before TCR sequencing, CD4+ T cells and CD8+ T cells were sorted from peripheral blood as separate populations.

On this clone: Its antigen target is currently unknown. No base quality information exists; no much larger clone differs at one position.

This sample comprised CD4+ or CD8+ T cells sorted from blood, obtained in a trial of the OX40 agonist ivuxolimab. The receptor comes from an adult with an advanced solid tumor such as melanoma, head and neck, liver or kidney cancer.

The nucleotide sequence reads as follows: TGTGCCAGCAGCTTAGGGGGGCCGGGAACTGAAGCTTTCTTT. Translated, it gives CASSLGGPGTEAFF. The rearranged chain carries TRBV7-6 and TRBJ1-1, and possibly TRBD1, on 6 matching bases. Measured from the cysteine to the phenylalanine, the CDR3 is 14 residues long. The retained sequence is limited to the CDR3, 42 bases, with the frame set at the first base. CDR1 and CDR2, looked up from the germline V gene, are SGHVS and FNYEAQ. V is pared back by 1 base and J by 5 bases, with 11 bases lying between the germline termini. The CDR3, completed at both ends by the reference TRBV7-6 and TRBJ1-1 genes, gives the full variable domain GAGVSQSPRYKVTKRGQDVALRCDPISGHVSLYWYRQALGQGPEFLTYFNYEAQQDKSGLPNDRFSAERPEGSISTLTIQRTEQRDSAMYRCASSLGGPGTEAFFGQGTRLTVV.